This paragraph covers one TCR beta chain sequence. This specimen belongs to a study of cytomegalovirus exposure and HLA in healthy donors. V was clipped by 5 bases and J by 3 bases; unmatched bases: 7. Per germline, CDR1 SGHAT and CDR2 FQNNGV. The CDR3 has 16 residues. The PCR contained 60 Vbeta and 13 Jbeta primers. Sequenced by immunoSEQ multiplex PCR; TCRdb stores in-frame clones only, minus some. Of about 200,000 clones in the sample, roughly 80% are singletons; the top ten hold about 3.1%. Sequenced: PBMCs. The sequence derives from a man aged 25-45 years in good health and CMV-seronegative. The chain carries TRBV11-2 and TRBJ2-1; TRBD2 aligns across 10 bases. This chain's CDR3 is CASSRRGTSDYNEQFF. The CDR3 DNA reads as TGTGCCAGCAGCCGTCGGGGGACTAGCGACTACAATGAGCAGTTCTTC.